The present T cell receptor beta chain was sequenced within a study of low-dose radiotherapy and immunotherapy resistance in tumors. Study background: Cohort 1 was given 0.5 Gy per fraction every 2 weeks, for 6.5 Gy total. First-strand cDNA relied on TRAV- and TRBV-specific primers spanning alpha and beta chains.

TCRs were put through around 20 PCR cycles of amplification with Phusion. A constant-region primer and the V-primer adapter served as the primer pair. TCRdb analysed the reads with MiXCR anew, one entry per CDR3 protein. Among about 47,000 distinct CDR3 sequences, approximately 12% were seen once, and the ten largest hold approximately 6.2%. Germline CDR1 reads MDHEN; CDR2 reads SYDVKM. V shed 6 bases and J 0 bases; nucleotides not matched to a gene: 4. This CDR3 contains 14 residues. Time point here: before trial treatment. The study gave donors nivolumab, ipilimumab, aspirin, low-dose cyclophosphamide and low-dose radiotherapy. This clonotype has ten or more counts.

The specimen comprised PBMCs, sampled before treatment. The chain recombines TRBV28 with TRBJ2-7; 8 bases map to TRBD1. This clonotype originated in a female donor with ovarian cancer. CDR3 in DNA: TGTGCCAGCAGCACGGGACAGGTCTCCTACGAGCAGTACTTC. Translating it yields CASSTGQVSYEQYF. The variable domain in full, with the rest retrieved from reference TRBV28 and TRBJ2-7, is DVKVTQSSRYLVKRTGEKVFLECVQDMDHENMFWYRQDPGLGLRLIYFSYDVKMKEKGDIPEGYSVSREKKERFSLILESASTNQTSMYLCASSTGQVSYEQYFGPGTRLTVT.